This T cell receptor beta chain was identified during a study of regulatory T cells in long-lasting Graves disease. Study-level findings and limits: Persistent Graves' patients showed a TCR diversity that was lower than that of newly diagnosed ones.

To make TCR beta libraries, researchers used iRepertoire HTBI primers and Arm-PCR of CDR3 regions. One entry per CDR3 protein, called by TCRdb with MiXCR from the multiplex PCR reads. Of 580,000 or so distinct CDR3 sequences in the sample, 15% to 20% were seen once. Regarding time point: newly diagnosed GD, antithyroid drugs for less than 3 months. From PBMCs, RNA was extracted and then used to make the TCR library. Regarding this clonotype: Its antigen is undetermined.

V dropped 6 bases and J dropped 5; count of bases not matched to a gene: 11. The CDR3 runs 15 residues. Germline V gene sequence: CDR1 MNHEY, CDR2 SVGEGT. These data also formed part of another study, on T cells in Graves' hyperthyroidism and ophthalmopathy. That source notes: Primed by the HTBI set, a first-round RT-PCR was run on the TCR CDR3. Most clonotypes that expanded in the thyroid above 0.001 also showed up in blood.

The chain employs TRBV6-2 or TRBV6-3 and TRBJ2-5; 8 bases match TRBD1. The sequence was collected from a man younger than 35 with Graves disease. Sequenced here: peripheral blood mononuclear cells (PBMCs), sampled at new diagnosis, from a patient treated with antithyroid drugs. The chain's CDR3 is CASRPWTGFVETQYF. The CDR3 DNA is TGTGCCAGCAGACCTTGGACAGGGTTTGTGGAGACCCAGTACTTC.